The T cell receptor (beta chain) described here comes from a study of blood T cell repertoires in COVID-19. Assay: immunoSEQ multiplex PCR; the TCRdb copy retains only in-frame clones and omits some. Among about 120,000 clones listed, approximately 71% were seen once. The V and J ends lost 3 bases and 4 bases respectively, with 12 bases between them. The CDR3 is 14 residues long. Germline CDR1 KGHDR, CDR2 SFDVKD. The sample comprised peripheral blood. This rearrangement joins TRBV24-1 to TRBJ2-7, with D possibly being TRBD1 (5 bases). This TCR derives from a human donor in a cohort sampled during active COVID-19. The CDR3 DNA reads TGTGCCACCAGTGATCCTAACAGGATATACGAGCAGTACTTC. Translation gives CATSDPNRIYEQYF.